This T cell receptor (beta chain) stems from a study of CD8+CD57+ T cells in acquired aplastic anemia. In this sample, this clonotype turned up many times. Genomic DNA constituted the template upon which TCR beta VDJ and CDR3 profiling was performed. TCRdb analysed the reads with MiXCR anew, one entry per CDR3 protein. The data hold more than 45,000 distinct CDR3 sequences, with around 70% observed a single time. This clonotype originated in a human donor in good health, serving as a control. The sequenced material came from sorted CD4+, CD8+, or CD8+CD57+ T cells (not recorded which) from PBMCs.

CDR3 sequence reads: CASSSKPQGWSYNEQFF. The CDR3 bases are TGTGCCAGCAGTTCTAAACCCCAGGGATGGTCCTACAATGAGCAGTTCTTC. The chain links TRBV2 to TRBJ2-1; D might be TRBD1 (5 bases). From germline, CDR1 is SNHLY and CDR2 FYNNEI. The V end lost 5 bases, the J end lost 1 base, and 18 bases lay between the germline ends. This CDR3 has 17 residues.